Below, 15 T cell receptor beta chains from the same sample are listed, as sequenced in a study of T-cell memory formation after mild COVID-19 (dated by TCRdb to about 2021). Libraries were prepared through 5' RACE. Sequencing took place on an Illumina NovaSeq 6000. The public sequencing data were trimmed at Q25 with fastp and processed into clonotypes with MiXCR by TCRdb, which kept only in-frame beta chains. Rows with a matching CDR3 protein are joined into one entry that keeps the most common DNA and genes. The sample table lists roughly 80,000 distinct CDR3 sequences, around 25% of them with a count of one. Clones ranked in the top ten supply around 45% of the sample. Sequencing used PBMCs or a T cell subset sorted from them (not recorded which). Receptors were obtained from a man aged 18 to 30 who had mild COVID-19 (a few samples of this study predate the infection). The sample titles of this study are shuffled in the database, so cell type and time point are left out; the donor was told from shared clones.

This clonotype appeared a few times. V gene TRBV7-3 combines with J gene TRBJ2-3; D possibly matches TRBD1 or TRBD2 (5 bases each). CDR3 length: 15 residues. CDR1 and CDR2 (germline): SGHTA, FQGTGA. V was cut by 1 base and J by 2 bases, with 10 bases left in between. The CDR3 region is CASSLKWGNTDTQYF. The CDR3 region has the DNA TGTGCCAGCAGCTTAAAATGGGGGAACACAGATACGCAGTATTTT.

There are a few counts of this clonotype. The chain carries TRBV29-1 and TRBJ1-2; TRBD1 matches at 8 bases. The CDR3 has 13 amino acids. V was pared by 3 bases and J by 8 bases, with 8 bases of the junction left unmatched. Germline assignment: CDR1 SQVTM and CDR2 ANQGSEA. CDR3 in DNA: TGCAGCGTTGAGGCAGGGGGCGTTCGGGGCTACACCTTC. This gives the protein CSVEAGGVRGYTF.

The chain is built from TRBV6-1 and TRBJ1-6; 8 positions agree with TRBD1. The germline CDR1 and CDR2 sequences are MNHNS and SASEGT. There are 15 residues in the CDR3. V lost 5 bases to trimming and J lost 7 bases; unmatched junction nucleotides: 7. This CDR3 reads CASSNGQGDNSPLHF. DNA for the CDR3: TGTGCCAGCAGTAATGGACAGGGTGACAATTCACCCCTCCACTTT.

The sample holds one count of this clonotype. This chain connects TRBV7-9 to TRBJ2-3; tentative D call: TRBD1 (5 bases). CDR3 length: 16 amino acids. Trimming took 4 bases from V and 2 from J, leaving 16 bases between them. Looked up from germline, CDR1 is SEHNR and CDR2 is FQNEAQ (reference sequence). For the CDR3, the DNA is TGTGCCAGCAGCTCCCTCCCTCCAGGGTACACAGATACGCAGTATTTT. Translated: CASSSLPPGYTDTQYF.

This chain links TRBV18 with TRBJ2-1; 10 bases line up with TRBD2. The CDR3 has 16 amino acids. Losses at the gene ends were 5 bases for V and 3 bases for J; bases not matched to a gene: 7. CDR1 is KGHSH and CDR2 is LQKENI in the germline V gene. The CDR3 DNA sequence: TGTGCCAGCTCAGTCACCGGGACTAGCGACTACAATGAGCAGTTCTTC. The encoded protein is CASSVTGTSDYNEQFF.

The chain carries TRBV11-2 and TRBJ1-3; no definite D call. V dropped 0 bases and J dropped 0 bases, with 6 bases sitting between them. The CDR3 contains 15 residues. Germline V gene data show CDR1 as SGHAT and CDR2 as FQNNGV. The CDR3 reads CASSLEVLSGNTIYF. CDR3 DNA sequence: TGTGCCAGCAGCTTAGAGGTTCTCTCTGGAAACACCATATATTTT.

The chain couples TRBV20-1 to TRBJ1-5; weak D call: TRBD1 (6 bases). This CDR3 comprises 15 residues. Per germline, CDR1 DFQATT and CDR2 SNEGSKA (reference sequence). V gave up 6 bases and J gave up 2 bases, with 17 bases separating them. CDR3 region: CSATNTGNGNQPQHF. Here the CDR3 DNA reads TGCAGTGCCACAAACACAGGGAATGGCAATCAGCCCCAGCATTTT.

This chain connects TRBV5-5 to TRBJ1-5; 7 bases align to TRBD1. V gave up 3 bases and J gave up 2 bases; unmatched junction bases: 2. The CDR3 loop spans 14 amino acids. Germline loops: CDR1 SGHKS, CDR2 YYEKEE (reference sequence). The DNA for the CDR3 is TGTGCCAGCAGCTACACAGGGGGCAATCAGCCCCAGCATTTT. It codes for CASSYTGGNQPQHF. The whole variable domain, filled in from reference TRBV5-5 and TRBJ1-5, reads DAGVTQSPTHLIKTRGQQVTLRCSPISGHKSVSWYQQVLGQGPQFIFQYYEKEERGRGNFPDRFSARQFPNYSSELNVNALLLGDSALYLCASSYTGGNQPQHFGDGTRLSIL.

This clonotype has only a few counts. The rearrangement links TRBV5-5 to TRBJ2-1; the match to TRBD2 covers 7 bases. The V gene end was trimmed by 2 bases and the J gene end by 8 bases; junction bases not matched to a gene: 1. CDR1 and CDR2 from the germline V gene are SGHKS and YYEKEE (reference sequence). The CDR3 spans 12 residues. This CDR3 is CASSLAGHEQFF. Written as DNA, the CDR3 is TGTGCCAGCAGCTTAGCGGGGCATGAGCAGTTCTTC.

The chain carries TRBV9 and TRBJ2-2; 10 bases agree with TRBD1. CDR1 SGDLS and CDR2 YYNGEE come from the germline V gene. The length of the CDR3 is 16 residues. The V and J ends lost 4 bases and 3 bases, in that order; junction bases with no gene match: 6. Written as DNA, the CDR3 is TGTGCCAGCAGCCCCGGACAGGGGGGGGACACCGGGGAGCTGTTTTTT. It is translated as CASSPGQGGDTGELFF.

This clonotype has more than one count but fewer than ten. The chain recombines TRBV12-3 or TRBV12-4 with TRBJ1-3; D is perhaps TRBD1 (6 bases). V was pared by 8 bases and J by 2 bases, with 13 bases between. There are 14 residues in the CDR3. CDR3 region: CASDRRNPGNTIYF. CDR3 nucleotides: TGTGCCAGCGACAGGAGAAACCCTGGAAACACCATATATTTT.

V is TRBV4-1 and J is TRBJ2-1; unclear D gene. V was clipped by 1 base and J by 4 bases, with 5 bases between them. This CDR3 is built from 13 residues. Germline assignment: CDR1 MGHRA and CDR2 YSYEKL. The CDR3 reads CASSQAAYNEQFF. Here the CDR3 DNA reads TGCGCCAGCAGCCAAGCTGCATACAATGAGCAGTTCTTC.

In this sample, this clonotype turned up many times. This chain links TRBV4-2 with TRBJ2-5, with TRBD2 matching over 8 bases. J lost 4 bases, V lost 0 bases, and 4 bases had no gene match. The CDR3 has 15 residues. CDR1 and CDR2 (germline): LGHNA, YNFKEQ. CDR3 in DNA: TGTGCCAGCAGCCAAGATCGGGGGGGGCCAGAGACCCAGTACTTC. Protein product: CASSQDRGGPETQYF.

The V gene is TRBV6-5, the J gene TRBJ2-1, with a tentative D call TRBD1 (5 bases). Trimming took off 4 bases at V and 3 bases at J, with 13 bases between the two ends. Germline V gene data show CDR1 as MNHEY and CDR2 as SVGAGI. CDR3 size: 15 residues. CDR3 sequence: CASSWGGNSYNEQFF. The CDR3 DNA sequence: TGTGCCAGCAGTTGGGGCGGAAACAGCTACAATGAGCAGTTCTTC.

The chain combines TRBV27 with TRBJ2-7; D assignment may be TRBD1 or TRBD2 (5 bases each). This CDR3 contains 13 residues. Germline V CDR1 and CDR2: MNHEY, SMNVEV (reference sequence). Trimming pared 8 bases from V and 2 bases from J, leaving 13 bases between. The CDR3 bases are TGTGCCAGCGGACGGGGCCATACCTACGAGCAGTACTTC. Translating it yields CASGRGHTYEQYF.